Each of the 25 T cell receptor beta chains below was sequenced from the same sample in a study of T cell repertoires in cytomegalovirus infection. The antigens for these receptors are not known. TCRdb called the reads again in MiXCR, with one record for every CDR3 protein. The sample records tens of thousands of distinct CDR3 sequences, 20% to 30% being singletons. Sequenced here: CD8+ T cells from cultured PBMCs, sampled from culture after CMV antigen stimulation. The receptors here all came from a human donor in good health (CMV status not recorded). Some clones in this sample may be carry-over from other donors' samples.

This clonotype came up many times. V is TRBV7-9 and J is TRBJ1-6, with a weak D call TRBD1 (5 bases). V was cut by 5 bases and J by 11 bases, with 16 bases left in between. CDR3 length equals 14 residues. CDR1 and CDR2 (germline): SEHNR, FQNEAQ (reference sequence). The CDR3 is CASSTGLGLAPLHF. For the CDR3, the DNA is TGTGCCAGCAGCACAGGATTAGGCCTGGCACCCCTCCACTTT.

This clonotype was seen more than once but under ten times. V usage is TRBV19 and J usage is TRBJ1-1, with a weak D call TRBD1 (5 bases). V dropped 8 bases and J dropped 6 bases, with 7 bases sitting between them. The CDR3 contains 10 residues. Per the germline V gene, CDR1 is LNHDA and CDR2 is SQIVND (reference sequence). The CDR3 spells CASGDPEAFF. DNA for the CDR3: TGTGCCAGTGGGGACCCTGAAGCTTTCTTT.

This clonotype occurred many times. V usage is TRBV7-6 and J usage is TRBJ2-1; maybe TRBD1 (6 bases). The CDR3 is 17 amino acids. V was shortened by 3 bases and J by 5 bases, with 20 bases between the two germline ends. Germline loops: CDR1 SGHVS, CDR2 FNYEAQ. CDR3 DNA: TGTGCCAGCAGCTTGAGTACAGGGAAACGGGAAGACAATGAGCAGTTCTTC. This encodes CASSLSTGKREDNEQFF.

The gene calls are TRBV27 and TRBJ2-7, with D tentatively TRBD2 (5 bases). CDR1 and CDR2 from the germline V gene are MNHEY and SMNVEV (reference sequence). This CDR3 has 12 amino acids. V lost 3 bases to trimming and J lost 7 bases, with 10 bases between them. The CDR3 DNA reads TGTGCCAGCAGTTTGCCGGGGTGGGAGCAGTACTTC. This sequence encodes CASSLPGWEQYF.

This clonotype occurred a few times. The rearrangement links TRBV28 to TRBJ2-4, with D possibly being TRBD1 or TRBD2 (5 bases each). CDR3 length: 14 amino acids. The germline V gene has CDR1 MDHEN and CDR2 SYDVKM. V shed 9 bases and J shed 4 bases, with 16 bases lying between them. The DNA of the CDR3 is TGTGCCAGTAATATCCGGGACGGAAAAAACATTCAGTACTTC. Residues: CASNIRDGKNIQYF.

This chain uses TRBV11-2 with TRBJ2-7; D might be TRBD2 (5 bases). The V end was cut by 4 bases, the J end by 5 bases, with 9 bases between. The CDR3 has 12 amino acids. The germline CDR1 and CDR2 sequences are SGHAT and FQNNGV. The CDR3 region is CASSSSGNEQYF. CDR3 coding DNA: TGTGCCAGCAGCTCCTCGGGGAACGAGCAGTACTTC.

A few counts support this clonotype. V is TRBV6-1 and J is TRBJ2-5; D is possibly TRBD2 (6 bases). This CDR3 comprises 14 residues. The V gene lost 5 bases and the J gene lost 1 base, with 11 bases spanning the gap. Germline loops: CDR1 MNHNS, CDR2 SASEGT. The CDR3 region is CASSQTGSQETQYF. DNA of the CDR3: TGTGCCAGCAGTCAAACCGGGAGCCAAGAGACCCAGTACTTC.

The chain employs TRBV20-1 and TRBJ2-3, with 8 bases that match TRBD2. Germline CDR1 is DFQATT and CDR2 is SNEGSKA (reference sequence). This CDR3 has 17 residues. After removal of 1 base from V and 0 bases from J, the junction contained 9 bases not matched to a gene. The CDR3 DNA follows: TGCAGTGCTAGAGGGGAGAGCGGGGGCCTTAGCACAGATACGCAGTATTTT. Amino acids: CSARGESGGLSTDTQYF.

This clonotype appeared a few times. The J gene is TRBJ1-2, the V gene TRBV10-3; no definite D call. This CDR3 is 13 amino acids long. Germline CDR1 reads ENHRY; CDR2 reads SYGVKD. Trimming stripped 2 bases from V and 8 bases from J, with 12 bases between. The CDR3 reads CAISEDNKEGYTF. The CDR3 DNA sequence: TGTGCCATCAGTGAGGACAACAAAGAAGGCTACACCTTC.

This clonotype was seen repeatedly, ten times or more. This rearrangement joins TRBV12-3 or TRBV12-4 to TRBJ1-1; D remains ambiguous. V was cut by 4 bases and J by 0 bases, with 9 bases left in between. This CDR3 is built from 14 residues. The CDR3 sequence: CASSSTRVNTEAFF. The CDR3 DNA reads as TGTGCCAGCAGTTCCACTAGGGTGAACACTGAAGCTTTCTTT.

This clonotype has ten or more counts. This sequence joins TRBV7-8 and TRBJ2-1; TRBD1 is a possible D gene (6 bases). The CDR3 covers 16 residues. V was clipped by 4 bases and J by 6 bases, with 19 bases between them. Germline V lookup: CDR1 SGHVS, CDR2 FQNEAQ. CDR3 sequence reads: CASSSTGLGSRNEQFF. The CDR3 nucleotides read TGTGCCAGCAGCTCCACAGGGCTCGGCTCGCGCAATGAGCAGTTCTTC.

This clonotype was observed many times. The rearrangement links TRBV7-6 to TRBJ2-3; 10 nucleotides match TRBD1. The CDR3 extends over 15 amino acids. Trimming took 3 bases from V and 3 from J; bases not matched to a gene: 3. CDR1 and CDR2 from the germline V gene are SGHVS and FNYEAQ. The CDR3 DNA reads TGTGCCAGCAGCTTGACAGGGGGCCGTACAGATACGCAGTATTTT. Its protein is CASSLTGGRTDTQYF. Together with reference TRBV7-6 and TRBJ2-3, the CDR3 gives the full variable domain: GAGVSQSPRYKVTKRGQDVALRCDPISGHVSLYWYRQALGQGPEFLTYFNYEAQQDKSGLPNDRFSAERPEGSISTLTIQRTEQRDSAMYRCASSLTGGRTDTQYFGPGTRLTVL.

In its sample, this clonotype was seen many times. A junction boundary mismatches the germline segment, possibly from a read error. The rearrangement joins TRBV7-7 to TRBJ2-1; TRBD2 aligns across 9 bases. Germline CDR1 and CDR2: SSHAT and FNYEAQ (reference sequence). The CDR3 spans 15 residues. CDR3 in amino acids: CASSLDPSGVDEQFF. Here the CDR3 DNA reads TGTGCTAGCAGCTTAGATCCTAGCGGGGTCGATGAGCAGTTCTTC.

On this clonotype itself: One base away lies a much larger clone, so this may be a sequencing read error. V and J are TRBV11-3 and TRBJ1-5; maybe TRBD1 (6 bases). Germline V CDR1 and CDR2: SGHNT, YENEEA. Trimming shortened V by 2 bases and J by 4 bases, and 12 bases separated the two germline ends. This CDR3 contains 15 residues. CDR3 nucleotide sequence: TGTGCCAGCAGCTTATCAGGGGCCACTAATCAGCCCCAGCATTTT. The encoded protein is CASSLSGATNQPQHF. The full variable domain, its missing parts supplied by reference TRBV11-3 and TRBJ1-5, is EAGVVQSPRYKIIEKKQPVAFWCNPISGHNTLYWYLQNLGQGPELLIRYENEEAVDDSQLPKDRFSAERLKGVDSTLKIQPAELGDSAVYLCASSLSGATNQPQHFGDGTRLSIL.

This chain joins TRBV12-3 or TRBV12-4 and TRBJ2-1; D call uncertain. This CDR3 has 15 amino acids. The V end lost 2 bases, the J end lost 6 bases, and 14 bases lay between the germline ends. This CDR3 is CASSLWVDVLNEQFF. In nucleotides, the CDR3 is TGTGCCAGCAGTTTATGGGTGGATGTCCTCAATGAGCAGTTCTTC.

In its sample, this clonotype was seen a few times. The CDR3: CASSLQDIRAGPSYEQYF. CDR3 nucleotide sequence: TGCGCCAGCAGCTTACAAGACATAAGAGCGGGACCTTCCTACGAGCAGTACTTC. The genes are TRBV4-1 and TRBJ2-7, with 7 bases matching TRBD2. This CDR3 spans 18 amino acids. J gave up 1 base and V 5 bases, and 17 bases lay outside the gene matches. Germline V gene lookup returns CDR1 MGHRA and CDR2 YSYEKL.

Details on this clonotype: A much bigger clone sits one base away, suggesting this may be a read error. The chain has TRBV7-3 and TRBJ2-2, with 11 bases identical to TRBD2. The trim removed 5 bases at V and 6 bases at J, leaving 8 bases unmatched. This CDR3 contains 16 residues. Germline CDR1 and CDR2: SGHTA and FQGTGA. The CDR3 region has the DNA TGTGCCAGCAGCATCGAGACTAGCGGGGTAGCCGGGGAGCTGTTTTTT. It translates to CASSIETSGVAGELFF.

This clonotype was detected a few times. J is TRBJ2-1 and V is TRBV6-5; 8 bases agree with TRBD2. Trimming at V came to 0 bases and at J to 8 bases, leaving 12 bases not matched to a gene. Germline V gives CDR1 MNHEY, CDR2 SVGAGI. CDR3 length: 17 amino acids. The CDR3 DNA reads TGTGCCAGCAGTTACTCGAGAAATCCGGGAGGGCTTTATGAGCAGTTCTTC. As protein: CASSYSRNPGGLYEQFF.

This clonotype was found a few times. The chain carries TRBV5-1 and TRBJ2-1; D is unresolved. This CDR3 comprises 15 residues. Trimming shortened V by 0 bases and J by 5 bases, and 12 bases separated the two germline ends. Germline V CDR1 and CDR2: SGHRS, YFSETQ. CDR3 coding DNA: TGCGCCAGCAGCTTGGTAGTTACCAAAAACAATGAGCAGTTCTTC. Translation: CASSLVVTKNNEQFF.

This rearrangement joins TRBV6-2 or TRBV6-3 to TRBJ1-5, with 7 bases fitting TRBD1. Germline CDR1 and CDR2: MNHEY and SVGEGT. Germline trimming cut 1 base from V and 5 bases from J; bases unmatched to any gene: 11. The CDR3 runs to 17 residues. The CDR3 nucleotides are TGTGCCAGCAGTTACTTCCGGGACAGTCAAGCAGATCAGCCCCAGCATTTT. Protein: CASSYFRDSQADQPQHF.

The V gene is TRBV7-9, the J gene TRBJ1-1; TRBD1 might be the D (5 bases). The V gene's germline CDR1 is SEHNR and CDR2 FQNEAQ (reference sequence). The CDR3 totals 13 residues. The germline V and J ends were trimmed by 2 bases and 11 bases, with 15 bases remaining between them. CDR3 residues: CASSLYPGVDAFF. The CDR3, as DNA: TGTGCCAGCAGCTTATATCCGGGGGTAGATGCTTTCTTT.

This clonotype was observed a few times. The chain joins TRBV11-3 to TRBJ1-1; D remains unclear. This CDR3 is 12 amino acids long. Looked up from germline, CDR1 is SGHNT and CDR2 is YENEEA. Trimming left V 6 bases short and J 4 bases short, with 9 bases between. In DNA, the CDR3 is TGTGCCAGCAGTTCCGGTGGCACTGAAGCTTTCTTT. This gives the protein CASSSGGTEAFF.

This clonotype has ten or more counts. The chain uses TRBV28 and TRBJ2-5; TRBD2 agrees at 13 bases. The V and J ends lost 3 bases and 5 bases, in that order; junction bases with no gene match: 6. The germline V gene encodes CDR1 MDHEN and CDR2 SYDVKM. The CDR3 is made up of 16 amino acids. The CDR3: CASSFGLAGVGETQYF. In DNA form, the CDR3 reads TGTGCCAGCAGTTTCGGACTAGCGGGAGTTGGTGAGACCCAGTACTTC.

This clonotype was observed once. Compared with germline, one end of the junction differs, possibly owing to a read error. CDR3 nucleotides: TGTGCCAGTAGTTTAGACAGCTCAAGTAACCAGCCCCAGCATTTT. Its protein product is CASSLDSSSNQPQHF. This chain links TRBV19 with TRBJ1-5; maybe TRBD1 (5 bases). Germline lookup yields CDR1 LNHDA and CDR2 SQIVND (reference sequence). The CDR3 spans 15 residues.

DNA of the CDR3: TGTGCCAGCAGCTTAATAGCGGGGGGGATCGTAAATGAGCAGTTCTTC. It yields the protein CASSLIAGGIVNEQFF. The gene calls are TRBV7-6 and TRBJ2-1; 11 bases agree with TRBD2. V shed 2 bases, J shed 7 bases, and the junction held 7 bases outside the gene matches. The CDR3 contains 16 residues. Germline V gene data show CDR1 as SGHVS and CDR2 as FNYEAQ.